Listed below are T cell receptor beta chains from one sample, sequenced in a study of blood T cell repertoires in COVID-19. The repertoire was sequenced with immunoSEQ multiplex PCR; TCRdb's copy has only in-frame clones and lacks some. Altogether some 160,000 clones are present, 75% to 80% being singletons, with the ten largest covering around 14%. The sequenced sample was peripheral blood. The receptors stem from a woman older than 75 with acute or convalescent COVID-19. Both conserved end residues are part of each CDR3. Each record gives: J gene, V gene, D gene, clone size, CDR3 DNA, CDR3 protein. The D gene is left open where the match is weak. Size is stated for part of the rows, as once, few or many counts, or as a class when the clone is expanded.

J: TRBJ2-1
V: TRBV11-3
D: NA
size: NA
DNA: TGTGCCAGCAGCTTAGATTATTCTGGGCTTTCCTACAATGAGCAGTTCTTC
CDR3: CASSLDYSGLSYNEQFF

J: TRBJ1-1
V: TRBV19
D: NA
size: NA
DNA: TGTGCCAGTAGTAATCCGACAGTTAACACTGAAGCTTTCTTT
CDR3: CASSNPTVNTEAFF

J: TRBJ1-2
V: TRBV10-3
D: NA
size: NA
DNA: TGTGCCATCACCCCGGGACTGAACTATGGCTACACCTTC
CDR3: CAITPGLNYGYTF

J: TRBJ2-3
V: TRBV5-6
D: TRBD2
size: NA
DNA: TGTGCCAGCAGCTTGTTTGGGGGACTAGCGGGAGCCGATACGCAGTATTTT
CDR3: CASSLFGGLAGADTQYF

J: TRBJ2-2
V: TRBV29-1
D: NA
size: once
DNA: TGCAGCGTTGCCCTAGCGCGAAACACCGGGGAGCTGTTTTTT
CDR3: CSVALARNTGELFF

J: TRBJ1-2
V: TRBV19
D: NA
size: once
DNA: TGTGCCAGTAGGAACCCGGGGGTTGGCTATGGCTACACCTTC
CDR3: CASRNPGVGYGYTF

J: TRBJ2-6
V: TRBV28
D: NA
size: NA
DNA: TGTGCCAGCAGTTCCTTTTTTTCCTTCAGGATGCCTGGGGCCAACGTCCTGACTTTC
CDR3: CASSSFFSFRMPGANVLTF

J: TRBJ2-1
V: TRBV5-4
D: TRBD2
size: NA
DNA: TGTGCCAGCAGCTCCGGCGGGAGGGGGGCGCAGGGTGAGCAGTTCTTC
CDR3: CASSSGGRGAQGEQFF

J: TRBJ1-1
V: TRBV19
D: TRBD1
size: NA
DNA: TGTGCCAGTAGTATATCGAGGACAGGGGTGGTCACTGAAGCTTTCTTT
CDR3: CASSISRTGVVTEAFF

J: TRBJ2-2
V: TRBV28
D: TRBD2
size: once
DNA: TGTGCCAGCAGTTTGGGACTAGCGGGACCCCGAGGCACCGGGGAGCTGTTTTTT
CDR3: CASSLGLAGPRGTGELFF

J: TRBJ1-5
V: TRBV7-2
D: NA
size: NA
DNA: TGTGCCAGCAGCTTGGGGGGGCCGGCTAGCAATCAGCCCCAGCATTTT
CDR3: CASSLGGPASNQPQHF

J: TRBJ2-7
V: TRBV3-1/TRBV3-2
D: TRBD2
size: NA
DNA: TGTGCCAGCAGCCAAGGGGGACTAGCGGGAGCAACCTACGAGCAGTACTTC
CDR3: CASSQGGLAGATYEQYF

J: TRBJ2-3
V: TRBV2
D: TRBD2
size: NA
DNA: TGTGCCAGCAGTGCTCCTGTGGGACTAGGGGGAGGGGTAAGCACAGATACGCAGTATTTT
CDR3: CASSAPVGLGGGVSTDTQYF

J: TRBJ2-5
V: TRBV11-2
D: NA
size: NA
DNA: TGTGCCAGCAGCCTCAGGATTCAAGAGACCCAGTACTTC
CDR3: CASSLRIQETQYF

J: TRBJ2-5
V: TRBV5-1
D: TRBD1
size: NA
DNA: TGCGCCAGCAGCTTGGGCTCGACAGGGGGCTGGGAGACCCAGTACTTC
CDR3: CASSLGSTGGWETQYF

J: TRBJ2-4
V: TRBV6-5
D: TRBD1
size: NA
DNA: TGTGCCAGCAGTTCCTGGGACAGGGTAGACATTCAGTACTTC
CDR3: CASSSWDRVDIQYF

J: TRBJ2-6
V: TRBV6-6
D: NA
size: NA
DNA: TGTGCCAGCAGCCGACGCGGTCTTTTCTCTGGGGCCAACGTCCTGACTTTC
CDR3: CASSRRGLFSGANVLTF

J: TRBJ2-7
V: TRBV6-5
D: NA
size: NA
DNA: TGTGCCAGCAGTTACTCGGCTGGCTACGAGCAGTACTTC
CDR3: CASSYSAGYEQYF

J: TRBJ1-1
V: TRBV6-5
D: TRBD1
size: once
DNA: TGTGCCAGCAGCCCCCTAGACAGGGTCCCCGAAGCTTTCTTT
CDR3: CASSPLDRVPEAFF

J: TRBJ2-2
V: TRBV7-9
D: NA
size: NA
DNA: TGTGCCAGCAGTGAACAGGGCAATTCGAACACCGGGGAGCTGTTTTTT
CDR3: CASSEQGNSNTGELFF

J: TRBJ2-1
V: TRBV19
D: NA
size: NA
DNA: TGTGCCAGTAGTACCGACTCCACCTACAATGAGCAGTTCTTC
CDR3: CASSTDSTYNEQFF

J: TRBJ2-1
V: TRBV27
D: TRBD1
size: NA
DNA: TGTGCCAGCACCGGGGAACAGGGGTTAACATACAATGAGCAGTTCTTC
CDR3: CASTGEQGLTYNEQFF

J: TRBJ1-2
V: TRBV18
D: NA
size: once
DNA: TGTGCCAGCTCCCTGGGTGAGGGTAGCTATGGCTACACCTTC
CDR3: CASSLGEGSYGYTF

J: TRBJ1-1
V: TRBV2
D: NA
size: NA
DNA: TGTGCCAGCAGGAACAGGCTCATGAACACTGAAGCTTTCTTT
CDR3: CASRNRLMNTEAFF

J: TRBJ2-1
V: TRBV7-8
D: TRBD2
size: NA
DNA: TGTGCCAGCAGCCCCCCTGGAGCGGGAGGGGAAAATGAGCAGTTCTTC
CDR3: CASSPPGAGGENEQFF

J: TRBJ2-3
V: TRBV27
D: TRBD2
size: NA
DNA: TGTGCCAGCAGCTCCACTAGCGGGAGTACAGATACGCAGTATTTT
CDR3: CASSSTSGSTDTQYF

J: TRBJ1-4
V: TRBV5-1
D: NA
size: once
DNA: TGCGCCAGCAGCTTGGCCGGAGGGGCCGGTTCAACTAATGAAAAACTGTTTTTT
CDR3: CASSLAGGAGSTNEKLFF

J: TRBJ1-1
V: TRBV28
D: TRBD1
size: few
DNA: TGTGCCAGCAGGGGACAGGGGGCCTTTGAAGCTTTCTTT
CDR3: CASRGQGAFEAFF

J: TRBJ2-1
V: TRBV10-2
D: NA
size: NA
DNA: TGCGCCAGCAGTGATTGGTCACCAGCAGGGATGGGTGAGCAGTTCTTC
CDR3: CASSDWSPAGMGEQFF

J: TRBJ2-2
V: TRBV24-1
D: NA
size: NA
DNA: TGTGCCACAGGGTGGGAGAGCACCGGGGAGCTGTTTTTT
CDR3: CATGWESTGELFF

J: TRBJ2-2
V: TRBV2
D: TRBD1
size: NA
DNA: TGTGCCAGCCTCGATCCGGGACAGGGTGTCGGGGAGCTGTTTTTT
CDR3: CASLDPGQGVGELFF

J: TRBJ1-1
V: TRBV27
D: TRBD1
size: NA
DNA: TGTGCCAGCAGTTCGACAGGGTTTACTGTGAACACTGAAGCTTTCTTT
CDR3: CASSSTGFTVNTEAFF

J: TRBJ1-1
V: TRBV7-9
D: TRBD1
size: NA
DNA: TGTGCCAGCAGCTTTCCCGGGACAGGGGATGGGGAAGCTTTCTTT
CDR3: CASSFPGTGDGEAFF

J: TRBJ2-5
V: TRBV7-9
D: TRBD2
size: few
DNA: TGTGCCAGCAGCGTCACTAGCGGGAGGGTGGCAGAGACCCAGTACTTC
CDR3: CASSVTSGRVAETQYF

J: TRBJ1-2
V: TRBV5-4
D: NA
size: few
DNA: TGTGCCAGCAGCTTGGCCCGGGGGGATGGCTACACCTTC
CDR3: CASSLARGDGYTF

J: TRBJ2-5
V: TRBV5-4
D: TRBD2
size: few
DNA: TGTGCCAGCAGCAGTGGACTAGACGGGCTGGAGACCCAGTACTTC
CDR3: CASSSGLDGLETQYF

J: TRBJ1-3
V: TRBV30
D: NA
size: NA
DNA: TGTGCCTGGCAGGTGAACTCTGGAAACACCATATATTTT
CDR3: CAWQVNSGNTIYF

J: TRBJ2-5
V: TRBV6-5
D: NA
size: few
DNA: TGTGCCAGCAACCGGACACCACAAGAGACCCAGTACTTC
CDR3: CASNRTPQETQYF

J: TRBJ2-7
V: TRBV7-8
D: NA
size: few
DNA: TGTGCCAGCAGCTTAAAAGGGGTCTTGGGCTCCTACGAGCAGTACTTC
CDR3: CASSLKGVLGSYEQYF

J: TRBJ2-3
V: TRBV30
D: TRBD2
size: few
DNA: TGTGCCTGGAAACTAGCGGCCACAGATACGCAGTATTTT
CDR3: CAWKLAATDTQYF

J: TRBJ2-3
V: TRBV5-4
D: TRBD2
size: NA
DNA: TGTGCCAGCAGCATACTAGCGGGACTCGAGAATACGCAGTATTTT
CDR3: CASSILAGLENTQYF